These T cell receptor beta chains were read from a single sample in a study of blood T cells in healthy people across ages. Using its own MiXCR run on the 5' RACE reads, TCRdb lists one record per CDR3 protein. The data show fewer than 1,000,000 distinct CDR3 sequences, with more than 35% seen just once and around 18% held by the top ten. Material for sequencing was blood. These receptors all stem from a man aged 80 or over in good health. The CDR3 runs from the conserved cysteine through the conserved F or W. The order of the fields is V gene, clone size, J gene, D gene, CDR3 length, CDR3 DNA, CDR3 protein. A D gene is named only where the DNA matches it firmly. Not every row has a clone size; where given, it reads once, few, many or a size class.

TRBV9,many,TRBJ2-1,TRBD1,20,TGTGCCAGCAGCCTTCGACCGGGACAGGGGGCGCATCCCTCCTACAATGAGCAGTTCTTC,CASSLRPGQGAHPSYNEQFF
TRBV4-1,-,TRBJ1-3,-,17,TGCGCCAGCAGCCAATCCCACCCGACAGTCTCTGGAAACACCATATATTTT,CASSQSHPTVSGNTIYF
TRBV29-1,few,TRBJ2-3,TRBD1,17,TGCAGCGCTCCCCTTCCCGGGACAGGGGGATCCACAGATACGCAGTATTTT,CSAPLPGTGGSTDTQYF
TRBV12-3/TRBV12-4,few,TRBJ2-2,-,14,TGTGCCAGCAGAAATAGCGGTGACACCGGGGAGCTGTTTTTT,CASRNSGDTGELFF
TRBV6-2/TRBV6-3,few,TRBJ2-1,TRBD2,15,TGTGCCAGCAGCGAAAGCGGGAGGGGTACAATTGAGCAGTTCTTC,CASSESGRGTIEQFF
TRBV6-5,-,TRBJ2-5,-,14,TGTGCCAGCAGTATATCAGGGGGGGAAGAGACCCAGTACTTC,CASSISGGEETQYF
TRBV20-1,-,TRBJ2-1,TRBD2,15,TGCAGTGCCAACCTTCTAGCGGGAGAAAAGAATGAGCAGTTCTTC,CSANLLAGEKNEQFF
TRBV20-1,once,TRBJ2-7,TRBD1,14,TGCAGTGGAGGGGACAGCCTTAGCTCCTACGAGCAGTACTTC,CSGGDSLSSYEQYF
TRBV7-2,few,TRBJ2-5,-,15,TGTGCCAGCAGCTTAGTAGGGGCGGTCGGAGAGACCCAGTACTTC,CASSLVGAVGETQYF
TRBV7-3,-,TRBJ2-3,TRBD2,16,TGTGCCAGCAGCTTAATTCCTAGCGGGAGCACAGATACGCAGTATTTT,CASSLIPSGSTDTQYF
TRBV20-1,once,TRBJ2-5,-,14,TGCAGTGCTAGTGAGGCCACCCATGGGGAGACCCAGTACTTC,CSASEATHGETQYF
TRBV10-3,-,TRBJ1-5,-,13,TGTGCCATCAACGAGGGGGACCATCAGCCCCAGCATTTT,CAINEGDHQPQHF
TRBV4-2,-,TRBJ2-1,-,16,TGTGCCAGCAGCGCAGGCATGGCGGGGACTTACAATGAGCAGTTCTTC,CASSAGMAGTYNEQFF
TRBV20-1,-,TRBJ2-3,TRBD1,13,TGCAGTTGCGCGGACAGGGGAGGGGATACGCAGTATTTT,CSCADRGGDTQYF
TRBV7-2,-,TRBJ1-6,-,13,TGTGCCAGCAGCTTAGCAAAGAATTCACCCCTCCACTTT,CASSLAKNSPLHF
TRBV5-1,-,TRBJ1-1,-,16,TGCGCCAGCAGCTTGGAGTTGGGCAGGCGAAACACTGAAGCTTTCTTT,CASSLELGRRNTEAFF
TRBV13,-,TRBJ1-6,TRBD1,16,TGTGCCAGCAGCTTAGCCGGGACAGATTATAATTCACCCCTCCACTTT,CASSLAGTDYNSPLHF
TRBV20-1,few,TRBJ2-5,TRBD2,14,TGCAGTGCTGTCCCCTACGGGAGGGAGGAGACCCAGTACTTC,CSAVPYGREETQYF
TRBV5-1,-,TRBJ2-1,-,16,TGCGCCAGCAGCTTGGCTCAGGGTATCTCCTACAATGAGCAGTTCTTC,CASSLAQGISYNEQFF
TRBV18,few,TRBJ2-5,-,15,TGTGCCAGCTCACTCCGGGACACCACTGGGGAGACCCAGTACTTC,CASSLRDTTGETQYF
TRBV12-3/TRBV12-4,many,TRBJ2-7,TRBD1,15,TGTGCCAGCACTAAGGACAGGGGTGGGTCCTACGAGCAGTACTTC,CASTKDRGGSYEQYF
TRBV12-3/TRBV12-4,once,TRBJ2-7,TRBD2,16,TGTGCCAGCACCTCAGATGGGACTAGCGGGACCTACGAGCAGTACTTC,CASTSDGTSGTYEQYF
TRBV29-1,few,TRBJ2-5,TRBD1,14,TGCAGCGTTGGTGCCGGGACAGTAAAAGAGACCCAGTACTTC,CSVGAGTVKETQYF
TRBV7-9,few,TRBJ1-1,-,13,TGTGCCAGCAGCGATCAGATGAACACTGAAGCTTTCTTT,CASSDQMNTEAFF
TRBV28,-,TRBJ2-3,-,13,TGTGCCAGTAAGGGGCGGGTCACAGATACGCAGTATTTT,CASKGRVTDTQYF
TRBV4-3,few,TRBJ1-1,TRBD1,14,TGCGCCAGCAGCCAGGATCACAGGGGCTCTGAAGCTTTCTTT,CASSQDHRGSEAFF
TRBV7-8,-,TRBJ2-3,-,15,TGTGCCAGCAGCTTAGGCGTGGTAGGGGCGAGTACGCAGTATTTT,CASSLGVVGASTQYF
TRBV10-3,few,TRBJ2-1,TRBD2,16,TGTGCCATCAGCACAACGACTAGCGGGAACAATGGTGAGCAGTTCTTC,CAISTTTSGNNGEQFF
TRBV7-2,-,TRBJ2-1,-,14,TGTGCCAGCAGCACGACATGGGCTTCTAATGAGCAGTTCTTC,CASSTTWASNEQFF
TRBV6-1,-,TRBJ2-7,TRBD2,13,TGTGCCAGCAGTGAACGACTAGCGACTGAGCAGTACTTC,CASSERLATEQYF
TRBV20-1,-,TRBJ2-4,TRBD2,14,TGCAGTGCTTTGGGGCGGGGGACCAAAAACATTCAGTACTTC,CSALGRGTKNIQYF
TRBV12-3/TRBV12-4,-,TRBJ2-7,-,14,TGTGCCAACAGTTTACGAGAATTTGGAGACGAGCAGTACTTC,CANSLREFGDEQYF
TRBV2,once,TRBJ1-1,-,14,TGTGCCAGCAGCGCCAGTCCCATGAACGCTGAAGCTTTCTTT,CASSASPMNAEAFF
TRBV14,-,TRBJ1-6,-,13,TGTGCCAGCAGCCCCGGGGGGGCCTCACCCCCCCACTTT,CASSPGGASPPHF
TRBV10-3,-,TRBJ2-5,-,12,TGTGCCATCGGGGTTTTTCAAGAGACCCAGTACTTC,CAIGVFQETQYF
TRBV29-1,many,TRBJ2-7,TRBD2,14,TGCAGCGTTGTAACTAGCGGGAATCTCTACGAGCAGTACTTC,CSVVTSGNLYEQYF
TRBV29-1,-,TRBJ2-3,-,12,TGCAGCGTTGAAAAGGGACGGGATACGCAGTATTTT,CSVEKGRDTQYF
TRBV12-3/TRBV12-4,-,TRBJ2-1,-,16,TGTGCCAGCAGTTCCCCGACAGTAAAGGCCAACAATGAGCAGTTCTTC,CASSSPTVKANNEQFF
TRBV20-1,-,TRBJ1-5,-,14,TGCAGTGCTGGAGATACCCAGGGTAATCAGCCCCAGCATTTT,CSAGDTQGNQPQHF
TRBV21-1,few,TRBJ2-1,-,15,TGTGCCAGCAGCAAAGCCCCGCCCGGCTCTGGTGAGCAGTTCTTC,CASSKAPPGSGEQFF
TRBV24-1,many,TRBJ2-7,-,11,TGTGCCACCAGTGATTACCGGATCCAGTACTTC,CATSDYRIQYF
TRBV11-3,-,TRBJ2-1,TRBD2,18,TGTGCCAGCAGCCCACCAGGACTAGCGGAGTTCTCCTACAATGAGCAGTTCTTC,CASSPPGLAEFSYNEQFF
TRBV2,-,TRBJ2-7,TRBD1,15,TGTGCCAGCAGTGAGGCTCCGGGACAGCCCTACGAGCAGTACTTC,CASSEAPGQPYEQYF
TRBV20-1,-,TRBJ2-1,TRBD1,12,TGCAGTGCTACGACAGGGGACAATGAGCAGTTCTTC,CSATTGDNEQFF
TRBV9,-,TRBJ2-5,-,16,TGTGCCAGCAGCGTCGGGTCCCCCGCCATGGGCGAGACCCAGTACTTC,CASSVGSPAMGETQYF
TRBV14,-,TRBJ2-1,-,17,TGTGCCAGCAGCCAAGAGTTCTCGCGGGAAGACGTCAATGAGCAGTTCTTC,CASSQEFSREDVNEQFF
TRBV5-5,few,TRBJ2-7,TRBD1,14,TGTGCCAGCAGCTTGACAGGGGGTACCCACGAGCAGTACTTC,CASSLTGGTHEQYF
TRBV5-1,-,TRBJ2-5,-,15,TGCGCCAGCAGCTTGGACAGGGAGGGGTCAGAGACCCAGTACTTC,CASSLDREGSETQYF
TRBV20-1,few,TRBJ2-1,-,10,TGCAGTGCTCGGCGGAATGAGCAGTTCTTC,CSARRNEQFF
TRBV6-1,-,TRBJ1-4,-,16,TGTGCCAGCAGTGGGACCAGGGGAAAGGGGGATGAAAAACTGATTTTT,CASSGTRGKGDEKLIF
TRBV9,few,TRBJ1-2,-,15,TGTGCCAGCAGCGTTAGTCAGGGGTATAACTATGGCTACACCTTC,CASSVSQGYNYGYTF